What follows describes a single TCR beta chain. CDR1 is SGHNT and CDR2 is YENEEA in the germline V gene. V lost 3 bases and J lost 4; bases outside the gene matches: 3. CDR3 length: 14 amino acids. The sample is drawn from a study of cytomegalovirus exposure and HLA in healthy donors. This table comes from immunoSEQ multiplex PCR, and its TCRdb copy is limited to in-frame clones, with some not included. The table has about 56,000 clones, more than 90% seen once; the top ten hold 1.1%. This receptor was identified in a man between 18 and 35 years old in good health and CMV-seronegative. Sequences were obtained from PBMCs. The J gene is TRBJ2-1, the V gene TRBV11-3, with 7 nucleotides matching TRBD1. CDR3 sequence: CASSFGTAYNEQFF. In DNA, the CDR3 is TGTGCCAGCAGCTTCGGGACAGCTTACAATGAGCAGTTCTTC. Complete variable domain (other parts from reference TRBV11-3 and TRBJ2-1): EAGVVQSPRYKIIEKKQPVAFWCNPISGHNTLYWYLQNLGQGPELLIRYENEEAVDDSQLPKDRFSAERLKGVDSTLKIQPAELGDSAVYLCASSFGTAYNEQFFGPGTRLTVL.